These 32 T cell receptor beta chains were sequenced from one sample in a study of blood T cell repertoires in COVID-19 (dated by TCRdb to between 2020 and 2021). The receptor library was made with the immunoSEQ multiplex PCR assay. TCRdb holds this immuneACCESS table with in-frame rearrangements only. Some clones are missing; in checked studies, unresolved V genes explain under half, and the rest has no known cause. A total of about 120,000 clones appear in this sample, roughly 90% of them only once. The ten largest clones represent approximately 4.3% of the sample. Sequencing used peripheral blood. These receptors were collected from a man in his forties with acute or convalescent COVID-19.

This sequence joins TRBV6-5 and TRBJ1-1, with D hard to call. The CDR3 length is 15 residues. Germline CDR1 is MNHEY and CDR2 is SVGAGI. The V gene lost 4 bases and the J gene lost 1 base, with 13 bases spanning the gap. This chain's CDR3 is CASSSWGAKNTEAFF. The CDR3, as DNA: TGTGCCAGCAGTTCCTGGGGAGCCAAGAACACTGAAGCTTTCTTT.

The CDR3 here is CASSSDSYDEAFF. CDR3 coding DNA: TGTGCCAGCAGTTCCGACTCCTATGATGAAGCTTTCTTT. The rearrangement links TRBV11-3 to TRBJ1-1; D gene ambiguous. Germline V gene sequence: CDR1 SGHNT, CDR2 YENEEA. There are 13 residues in the CDR3. Trimming stripped 6 bases from V and 7 bases from J, with 15 bases between.

The chain is built from TRBV14 and TRBJ1-2; the match to TRBD1 covers 9 bases. The CDR3 is made up of 15 amino acids. J was trimmed by 4 bases and V by 2 bases; bases with no gene match: 5. CDR1 is SGHDN, CDR2 FVKESK, per germline. CDR3 bases: TGTGCCAGCAGCCAAAGGGGGACAGGGAGCTATGGCTACACCTTC. This gives the protein CASSQRGTGSYGYTF.

J is TRBJ1-1 and V is TRBV7-3; D might be TRBD1 (6 bases). Trimming shortened V by 1 base and J by 5 bases, and 8 bases separated the two germline ends. Germline V gene sequence: CDR1 SGHTA, CDR2 FQGTGA. This CDR3 is built from 13 residues. The CDR3 here is CASSLRGGTEAFF. The CDR3 bases are TGTGCCAGCAGCTTAAGAGGGGGTACTGAAGCTTTCTTT.

The genes are TRBV4-1 and TRBJ1-1, with 7 positions matching TRBD1. The germline CDR1 and CDR2 sequences are MGHRA and YSYEKL. Trimming cost V 3 bases and J 1 base; bases outside gene matches: 11. The CDR3 contains 17 residues. The CDR3 protein is CASSHATPGQANTEAFF. CDR3 sequence (DNA): TGCGCCAGCAGCCATGCTACCCCCGGACAGGCGAACACTGAAGCTTTCTTT.

This chain connects TRBV19 to TRBJ1-2, with no clear D. CDR1 and CDR2 (germline): LNHDA, SQIVND (reference sequence). There are 13 residues in the CDR3. V was trimmed by 6 bases and J by 5 bases, leaving 13 bases between them. The CDR3 nucleotides are TGTGCCAGTAGCCACGAGCTTTGGTATGGCTACACCTTC. It translates to CASSHELWYGYTF. Complete variable domain (other parts from reference TRBV19 and TRBJ1-2): DGGITQSPKYLFRKEGQNVTLSCEQNLNHDAMYWYRQDPGQGLRLIYYSQIVNDFQKGDIAEGYSVSREKKESFPLTVTSAQKNPTAFYLCASSHELWYGYTFGSGTRLTVV.

This chain connects TRBV19 to TRBJ1-1; D unclear. The germline V gene encodes CDR1 LNHDA and CDR2 SQIVND (reference sequence). V was trimmed by 6 bases and J by 1 base, leaving 15 bases between them. The CDR3 runs to 15 residues. CDR3 nucleotides: TGTGCCAGTAGCCCTCACGACACGCCGAACACTGAAGCTTTCTTT. Protein product: CASSPHDTPNTEAFF.

V gene TRBV3-1 (or the pseudogene TRBV3-2) combines with J gene TRBJ2-6; D is undetermined. The CDR3 is 15 amino acids. The V gene's germline CDR1 is LGHDT and CDR2 YNNKEL (reference sequence). V was pared by 3 bases and J by 0 bases, with 6 bases between. CDR3 sequence (DNA): TGTGCCAGCAGCCATTCTCTCTCTGGGGCCAACGTCCTGACTTTC. Translated, it gives CASSHSLSGANVLTF.

The rearrangement links TRBV6-2 or TRBV6-3 to TRBJ2-3; D unclear. Germline V gene lookup returns CDR1 MNHEY and CDR2 SVGEGT. Trimming removed 2 bases from V and 0 bases from J, with 12 bases in between. The CDR3 has 16 residues. DNA for the CDR3: TGTGCCAGCAGTTACGACCGAGCGAGGAGCACAGATACGCAGTATTTT. This translates into CASSYDRARSTDTQYF.

The chain carries TRBV13 and TRBJ1-6; D is unresolved. The CDR3 is 13 residues long. V dropped 2 bases and J dropped 9 bases, with 8 bases sitting between them. Germline CDR1 is PRHDT and CDR2 is FYEKMQ (reference sequence). CDR3 in amino acids: CASSLSSGSPLHF. CDR3 bases: TGTGCCAGCAGCTTAAGTTCAGGTTCACCCCTCCACTTT.

This sequence joins TRBV7-2 and TRBJ2-7; 9 bases match TRBD2. The CDR3 extends over 16 amino acids. Losses at the gene ends were 3 bases for V and 0 bases for J; bases not matched to a gene: 6. Germline V gene data show CDR1 as SGHTA and CDR2 as FQGNSA. In DNA, the CDR3 is TGTGCCAGCAGCTTGCGTAGCGGGAGCAGCTCCTACGAGCAGTACTTC. Translating gives CASSLRSGSSSYEQYF. The variable domain in full, completed from reference TRBV7-2 and TRBJ2-7, reads GAGVSQSPSNKVTEKGKDVELRCDPISGHTALYWYRQSLGQGLEFLIYFQGNSAPDKSGLPSDRFSAERTGGSVSTLTIQRTQQEDSAVYLCASSLRSGSSSYEQYFGPGTRLTVT.

The V gene is TRBV7-2, the J gene TRBJ1-2; D perhaps matches TRBD1 (6 bases). Germline V gives CDR1 SGHTA, CDR2 FQGNSA. Between the trimmed V and J ends, which lost 7 bases and 3 bases, there was a span of 12 bases. This CDR3 spans 13 amino acids. The CDR3 loop is CASTFGQHYGYTF. The CDR3 region has the DNA TGTGCCAGCACCTTCGGACAGCACTATGGCTACACCTTC.

J is TRBJ2-6 and V is TRBV5-1; D is uncertain. There are 14 residues in the CDR3. Trimming shortened V by 5 bases and J by 0 bases, and 6 bases separated the two germline ends. The germline gives CDR1 SGHRS, CDR2 YFSETQ. CDR3 in DNA: TGCGCCAGCAGTCCGTCCTCTGGGGCCAACGTCCTGACTTTC. Translation gives CASSPSSGANVLTF.

The rearrangement joins TRBV5-1 to TRBJ1-1; possible D gene TRBD1, 5 bases. This CDR3 has 15 residues. The V gene lost 4 bases and the J gene lost 4 bases, with 17 bases spanning the gap. Per the germline V gene, CDR1 is SGHRS and CDR2 is YFSETQ. The chain's CDR3 is CASSPRVGVFTEAFF. CDR3 DNA sequence: TGCGCCAGCAGCCCCAGGGTTGGGGTTTTCACTGAAGCTTTCTTT.

The chain joins TRBV7-3 to TRBJ2-5, with 8 bases aligning to TRBD2. There are 14 residues in the CDR3. CDR1 is SGHTA and CDR2 is FQGTGA in the germline V gene. The junction had 2 bases not matched to a gene; V was cut back by 1 base and J by 4 bases. For the CDR3, the DNA is TGTGCCAGCAGCTTAATCGGGGGGGCAGAGACCCAGTACTTC. Translating gives CASSLIGGAETQYF.

This chain uses TRBV29-1 with TRBJ2-7; 7 nucleotides line up with TRBD1. The germline V gene encodes CDR1 SQVTM and CDR2 ANQGSEA. This CDR3 contains 14 residues. Losses at the gene ends were 0 bases for V and 2 bases for J; bases not matched to a gene: 4. The CDR3 DNA reads as TGCAGCGTTGAAGATCAAACAGGGGCCTACGAGCAGTACTTC. Translation gives CSVEDQTGAYEQYF.

The chain combines TRBV12-5 with TRBJ1-6; D unresolved. CDR1 is LGHNT and CDR2 is FRNRAP in the germline V gene. V lost 0 bases and J lost 6, with 3 bases in between. The CDR3 sequence is 13 residues long. The CDR3 reads CASGLVLNSPLHF. The CDR3 coding sequence is TGTGCTAGTGGTTTGGTCCTTAATTCACCCCTCCACTTT.

The V call is TRBV30, the J call TRBJ1-2; the D is unclear. There are 11 residues in the CDR3. Germline lookup yields CDR1 GTSNPN and CDR2 SVGIG (reference sequence). V shed 0 bases and J shed 8 bases, with 7 bases lying between them. This CDR3 reads CAWSVPRGYTF. CDR3 coding DNA: TGTGCCTGGAGTGTACCGAGGGGCTACACCTTC.

J is TRBJ1-5 and V is TRBV3-1 (or the pseudogene TRBV3-2); no definite D call. The CDR3 has 13 residues. The germline gives CDR1 LGHDT, CDR2 YNNKEL (reference sequence). The V gene lost 2 bases and the J gene lost 5 bases, with 7 bases spanning the gap. The CDR3 here is CASSQWGDQPQHF. The CDR3 DNA follows: TGTGCCAGCAGCCAATGGGGAGATCAGCCCCAGCATTTT.

This chain joins TRBV3-1 (or the pseudogene TRBV3-2) and TRBJ2-3; a possible D gene is TRBD1 (6 bases). From germline, CDR1 is LGHDT and CDR2 YNNKEL (reference sequence). Trimming took off 7 bases at V and 6 bases at J, with 17 bases between the two ends. This CDR3 is 14 amino acids long. CDR3 loop: CASNIGGVADTQYF. For the CDR3, the DNA is TGTGCCAGCAACATAGGGGGAGTGGCTGATACGCAGTATTTT.

V and J are TRBV27 and TRBJ2-7, with 7 bases identical to TRBD2. In germline, CDR1 is MNHEY, CDR2 SMNVEV (reference sequence). The CDR3 has 13 residues. With V trimmed by 7 bases and J by 0 bases, 3 bases remained unmatched. The CDR3 DNA sequence: TGTGCCAGCATCGGGAGGAGCTCCTACGAGCAGTACTTC. Protein: CASIGRSSYEQYF.

The chain uses TRBV3-1 (or the pseudogene TRBV3-2) and TRBJ1-5; D is unresolved. Trimming cost V 4 bases and J 6 bases, with 10 bases left between them. Germline assignment: CDR1 LGHDT and CDR2 YNNKEL (reference sequence). CDR3 length equals 13 residues. CDR3 coding DNA: TGTGCCAGCAGCCCGAGGATAGGTCAGCCCCAGCATTTT. Translated, it gives CASSPRIGQPQHF.

V gene TRBV9 combines with J gene TRBJ1-5; tentatively, D is TRBD1 (5 bases). Per the germline V gene, CDR1 is SGDLS and CDR2 is YYNGEE. The CDR3 has 14 residues. The V and J ends lost 7 bases and 3 bases respectively, with 14 bases between them. In DNA form, the CDR3 reads TGTGCCAGCGATGCAGGGCCCGACAATCAGCCCCAGCATTTT. Translated, it gives CASDAGPDNQPQHF.

The chain links TRBV7-8 to TRBJ2-7; TRBD2 agrees at 10 bases. CDR1 and CDR2 from the germline V gene are SGHVS and FQNEAQ. Trimming removed 0 bases from V and 2 bases from J; junction bases left unmatched: 4. The CDR3 length is 16 residues. The CDR3 region has the DNA TGTGCCAGCAGCTTAGCCGGACTAGCGGTTACCTACGAGCAGTACTTC. Protein sequence: CASSLAGLAVTYEQYF.

The chain carries TRBV7-9 and TRBJ1-4, with 7 bases identical to TRBD1. Trimming took 3 bases from V and 8 from J; bases not matched to a gene: 9. The CDR3 covers 15 residues. Germline V gives CDR1 SEHNR, CDR2 FQNEAQ (reference sequence). The CDR3 loop reads CASSFGDRVDEKLFF. The CDR3 DNA reads TGTGCCAGCAGCTTCGGTGACAGGGTGGACGAAAAACTGTTTTTT.

The rearrangement joins TRBV2 to TRBJ2-5, with D possibly matching TRBD2 (6 bases). The V end lost 5 bases, the J end lost 4 bases, and 20 bases lay between the germline ends. The CDR3 sequence is 16 residues long. Germline CDR1 and CDR2: SNHLY and FYNNEI. CDR3 sequence reads: CASSRGLAGLPETQYF. The CDR3 DNA sequence: TGTGCCAGCAGTAGGGGACTCGCCGGTTTGCCAGAGACCCAGTACTTC.

The chain uses TRBV4-3 and TRBJ2-5, with 9 bases aligning to TRBD1. The CDR3 is 18 residues long. Germline-derived CDR1 and CDR2 are LGHNA and YSLEER. With V trimmed by 5 bases and J by 1 base, 14 bases remained unmatched. CDR3 protein: CASSSSSRDRVVQETQYF. The CDR3 nucleotides are TGCGCCAGCAGCTCTAGTAGTCGGGACAGGGTGGTCCAAGAGACCCAGTACTTC.

This chain uses TRBV5-4 with TRBJ2-1; D is unresolved. Germline values: CDR1 SGHNT, CDR2 YYREEE (reference sequence). V was trimmed by 4 bases and J by 2 bases, leaving 16 bases between them. This CDR3 spans 16 amino acids. This CDR3 reads CASSRSRRQTYNEQFF. The CDR3 region has the DNA TGTGCCAGCAGCCGAAGTCGTCGCCAGACCTACAATGAGCAGTTCTTC.

The CDR3 sequence: CASFNTGANVLTF. For the CDR3, the DNA is TGTGCCAGCTTCAACACTGGGGCCAACGTCCTGACTTTC. V and J are TRBV11-3 and TRBJ2-6; D gene unclear. V was cut by 8 bases and J by 2 bases, with 7 bases left in between. Per the germline V gene, CDR1 is SGHNT and CDR2 is YENEEA. CDR3 length equals 13 residues.

The rearrangement links TRBV5-5 to TRBJ1-3; D uncertain. CDR3 size: 14 residues. Per germline, CDR1 SGHKS and CDR2 YYEKEE (reference sequence). V was trimmed by 4 bases and J by 3 bases, leaving 11 bases between them. CDR3 protein: CASSHTEDGNTIYF. CDR3 bases: TGTGCCAGCAGCCACACTGAGGATGGAAACACCATATATTTT.

This rearrangement joins TRBV6-5 to TRBJ1-4, with 8 bases aligning to TRBD1. The CDR3 extends over 15 amino acids. The germline CDR1 and CDR2 sequences are MNHEY and SVGAGI. V shed 6 bases, J shed 5 bases, and the junction held 8 bases outside the gene matches. The CDR3 DNA sequence: TGTGCCAGCAGGAGGACCGGGACAGGCAATGAAAAACTGTTTTTT. The encoded protein is CASRRTGTGNEKLFF.

This chain links TRBV9 with TRBJ2-3; tentatively, D is TRBD2 (5 bases). The length of the CDR3 is 17 residues. Germline assignment: CDR1 SGDLS and CDR2 YYNGEE. V lost 0 bases to trimming and J lost 0 bases, with 14 bases between them. CDR3 nucleotide sequence: TGTGCCAGCAGCGTAGACCATCGGCTAGCAAGCACAGATACGCAGTATTTT. This codes for CASSVDHRLASTDTQYF.